These 21 T cell receptor beta chains were sequenced from one sample in a study of T cells in Graves' hyperthyroidism and ophthalmopathy. RNA transcripts served as the template for amplifying TCR beta CDR3 regions. The HTBI primer set was used in a first-round RT-PCR of the TCR CDR3. TCRdb re-analysed the multiplex PCR reads in MiXCR, keeping a single row per CDR3 protein. The table records a few hundred thousand distinct CDR3 sequences, about 16% of them present only once. The specimen was blood. Source of these receptors: a man aged 40-49 years with Graves' hyperthyroidism.

As for this clonotype: A much larger clone lies one base from this, so it may be a read error. The rearrangement uses TRBV24-1 and TRBJ2-2; 9 bases align to TRBD1. The germline V gene encodes CDR1 KGHDR and CDR2 SFDVKD. The CDR3 covers 14 residues. The CDR3: CATRGQGGTGELLF. The CDR3 region has the DNA TGTGCCACCAGGGGACAGGGCGGAACCGGGGAGCTGCTTTTT.

This clonotype turned up a few times. The chain has TRBV7-8 and TRBJ2-7, with D unclear. Germline CDR1 is SGHVS and CDR2 is FQNEAQ. V was cut by 1 base and J by 7 bases, with 17 bases left in between. The CDR3 length is 15 residues. The CDR3 loop is CASSLEPVLLEEQYF. In DNA, the CDR3 is TGTGCCAGCAGCTTAGAACCGGTACTTCTTGAGGAGCAGTACTTC. The full variable domain, rest sourced from reference TRBV7-8 and TRBJ2-7, is GAGVSQSPRYKVAKRGQDVALRCDPISGHVSLFWYQQALGQGPEFLTYFQNEAQLDKSGLPSDRFFAERPEGSVSTLKIQRTQQEDSAVYLCASSLEPVLLEEQYFGPGTRLTVT.

This clonotype appeared a single time. A read error may be the cause here, since a much bigger clone is one base away. J is TRBJ1-1 and V is TRBV5-5, with a possible D match to TRBD1 (5 bases). This CDR3 comprises 16 residues. With 4 bases removed from V and 0 bases from J, the gap between germline ends came to 16 bases. Germline CDR1 reads SGHKS; CDR2 reads YYEKEE (reference sequence). Here the CDR3 reads CASSPDPGKVNTEAFF. CDR3 sequence (DNA): TGTGCCAGCAGCCCCGACCCAGGGAAAGTGAACACTGAAGCTTTCTTT.

This clonotype was detected ten times or more. The chain links TRBV2 to TRBJ1-6; no clear D. V lost 7 bases, J lost 4 bases, and 5 bases lay in between. The CDR3 is 12 amino acids. The germline gives CDR1 SNHLY, CDR2 FYNNEI. In nucleotides, the CDR3 is TGTGCCAGCAATTATTATAATTCACCCCTCCACTTT. Translated, it gives CASNYYNSPLHF.

J is TRBJ1-4 and V is TRBV9; D is ambiguous. This CDR3 spans 15 amino acids. V was shortened by 4 bases and J by 3 bases, with 13 bases between the two germline ends. Germline V lookup: CDR1 SGDLS, CDR2 YYNGEE. The CDR3 loop is CASSPWTTPNEKLFF. DNA for the CDR3: TGTGCCAGCAGCCCCTGGACTACCCCTAATGAAAAACTGTTTTTT.

This clonotype was counted ten times or more. The chain has TRBV30 and TRBJ2-4; 9 nucleotides match TRBD2. Trimming at V came to 0 bases and at J to 7 bases, leaving 7 bases not matched to a gene. Germline V lookup: CDR1 GTSNPN, CDR2 SVGIG (reference sequence). The CDR3 is 15 amino acids. This chain's CDR3 is CAWSVLASGVNIQYF. In DNA, the CDR3 is TGTGCCTGGAGTGTCCTTGCTAGCGGGGTGAACATTCAGTACTTC.

This clonotype has a handful of counts. The chain couples TRBV5-6 to TRBJ2-2; the D is unclear. V gave up 0 bases and J gave up 3 bases, with 6 bases separating them. Germline V gives CDR1 SGHDT, CDR2 YYEEEE. The CDR3 consists of 14 residues. The CDR3 region is CASSLDSYTGELFF. The CDR3 coding sequence is TGTGCCAGCAGCTTGGATAGTTACACCGGGGAGCTGTTTTTT.

This clonotype came up many times. The V and J genes are TRBV11-1 and TRBJ2-1; a weak D match, TRBD1 (6 bases). Trimming cost V 6 bases and J 7 bases, with 19 bases left between them. The CDR3 length is 15 residues. The germline gives CDR1 SGHAT, CDR2 FQDESV (reference sequence). CDR3 nucleotides: TGTGCCAGCAGTCGTGGGGGCAGGGACGTAAATGAGCAGTTCTTC. Amino acid sequence: CASSRGGRDVNEQFF.

In this sample, this clonotype turned up a few times. This sequence joins TRBV4-1 and TRBJ1-1; TRBD1 matches at 9 bases. The V segment lost 4 bases and the J segment 4 bases; nucleotides outside the gene matches: 4. CDR3 size: 14 residues. Germline loops: CDR1 MGHRA, CDR2 YSYEKL. The CDR3 protein is CASSRRQGGTEAFF. CDR3 bases: TGCGCCAGCAGCCGACGACAGGGGGGCACTGAAGCTTTCTTT.

The chain has TRBV4-3 and TRBJ1-4; possible D gene TRBD1, 5 bases. Germline V CDR1 and CDR2: LGHNA, YSLEER. This CDR3 has 15 amino acids. V lost 3 bases, J lost 3 bases, and 11 bases lay in between. CDR3 in DNA: TGCGCCAGCAGCCAGTCGGGGCGAGCTAATGAAAAACTGTTTTTT. It yields the protein CASSQSGRANEKLFF.

The CDR3 spells CASSPGGSYNEQFF. The DNA of the CDR3 is TGTGCCAGCAGCCCCGGCGGGTCCTACAATGAGCAGTTCTTC. The gene calls are TRBV9 and TRBJ2-1, with D possibly matching TRBD2 (5 bases). In germline, CDR1 is SGDLS, CDR2 YYNGEE. The length of the CDR3 is 14 residues. The V end lost 4 bases, the J end lost 1 base, and 9 bases lay between the germline ends.

This clonotype was seen once. The chain links TRBV28 to TRBJ1-1; D ambiguous. CDR1 and CDR2 (germline): MDHEN, SYDVKM. Trimming shortened V by 2 bases and J by 1 base, and 14 bases separated the two germline ends. The CDR3 runs to 16 residues. CDR3 sequence (DNA): TGTGCCAGCAGTTTAGATGGGATCGGCTGGAACACTGAAGCTTTCTTT. Residues: CASSLDGIGWNTEAFF.

The chain couples TRBV3-1 to TRBJ2-2, with 8 nucleotides matching TRBD2. V was pared by 6 bases and J by 5 bases, with 14 bases of the junction left unmatched. This CDR3 contains 17 residues. Looked up from germline, CDR1 is LGHDT and CDR2 is YNNKEL (reference sequence). This CDR3 is CASRYGGDGRTTGELFF. The CDR3 DNA sequence: TGTGCCAGCAGATACGGGGGGGACGGTCGAACGACCGGGGAGCTGTTTTTT. The full variable domain, completed using reference TRBV3-1 and TRBJ2-2, is DTAVSQTPKYLVTQMGNDKSIKCEQNLGHDTMYWYKQDSKKFLKIMFSYNNKELIINETVPNRFSPKSPDKAHLNLHINSLELGDSAVYFCASRYGGDGRTTGELFFGEGSRLTVL.

In its sample, this clonotype was seen many times. The chain combines TRBV7-2 with TRBJ1-5; 7 bases are shared with TRBD1. This CDR3 region has 14 residues. Trimming took 3 bases from V and 9 from J; bases not matched to a gene: 8. Per germline, CDR1 SGHTA and CDR2 FQGNSA. CDR3 protein: CASSLTLQGTPQHF. CDR3 nucleotides: TGTGCCAGCAGCTTGACACTACAGGGGACGCCCCAGCATTTT. The complete variable domain, with remaining parts taken from reference TRBV7-2 and TRBJ1-5, reads GAGVSQSPSNKVTEKGKDVELRCDPISGHTALYWYRQSLGQGLEFLIYFQGNSAPDKSGLPSDRFSAERTGGSVSTLTIQRTQQEDSAVYLCASSLTLQGTPQHFGDGTRLSIL.

The J gene is TRBJ1-5, the V gene TRBV6-1; 9 nucleotides line up with TRBD1. Unmatched junction bases numbered 11, after V lost 4 bases and J lost 10 bases. Germline V gene sequence: CDR1 MNHNS, CDR2 SASEGT. The CDR3 covers 15 residues. The CDR3 DNA reads as TGTGCCAGCAGTGGATTGGGACAGGGTTACGATCCCCAGCATTTT. It is translated as CASSGLGQGYDPQHF.

This clonotype occurred many times. The V call is TRBV6-2 or TRBV6-3, the J call TRBJ2-1; 12 nucleotides align to TRBD2. The CDR3 contains 16 residues. J gave up 4 bases and V 8 bases, and 9 bases lay outside the gene matches. Germline CDR1 reads MNHEY; CDR2 reads SVGEGT. DNA for the CDR3: TGTGCCAGCCAACTAGCGGGGGGCCTGATTTACAATGAGCAGTTCTTC. Translation gives CASQLAGGLIYNEQFF.

This clonotype has more than one count but fewer than ten. The chain combines TRBV10-3 with TRBJ2-7; a weak D match, TRBD2 (6 bases). Per germline, CDR1 ENHRY and CDR2 SYGVKD. V lost 9 bases and J lost 3, with 12 bases in between. The CDR3 totals 12 residues. The CDR3 loop is CAMGGTSYEQYF. CDR3 DNA: TGTGCCATGGGAGGTACTAGCTACGAGCAGTACTTC.

This clonotype has more than one count but fewer than ten. The V gene is TRBV20-1, the J gene TRBJ2-1; 8 nucleotides line up with TRBD2. After removal of 0 bases from V and 9 bases from J, the junction contained 13 bases not matched to a gene. Germline CDR1 is DFQATT and CDR2 is SNEGSKA (reference sequence). The CDR3 has 16 residues. The CDR3 nucleotides are TGCAGTGCTAGAGATCAACGGCGGGGGGATGACAGTGAGCAGTTCTTC. As protein: CSARDQRRGDDSEQFF.

This clonotype was seen at least ten times. This chain connects TRBV27 to TRBJ2-1; 12 positions agree with TRBD2. CDR1 is MNHEY, CDR2 SMNVEV, per germline (reference sequence). The length of the CDR3 is 15 residues. J was trimmed by 6 bases and V by 6 bases; bases with no gene match: 6. CDR3 amino acids: CASSPGLAGTNEQFF. CDR3 in DNA: TGTGCCAGCAGCCCAGGACTAGCGGGGACCAATGAGCAGTTCTTC.

CDR3 DNA sequence: TGTGCCAGCAGTACAATTACAGGGGGTCCGGGAAATGAGCAGTTCTTC. It yields the protein CASSTITGGPGNEQFF. The chain links TRBV6-1 to TRBJ2-1; TRBD1 agrees at 8 bases. CDR1 and CDR2 (germline): MNHNS, SASEGT. This CDR3 has 16 residues. V lost 5 bases to trimming and J lost 7 bases; unmatched junction nucleotides: 13.

For this clonotype: A much larger clone differs by one base, so this may be a read error. The gene calls are TRBV9 and TRBJ1-1; 9 bases match TRBD1. The germline V gene encodes CDR1 SGDLS and CDR2 YYNGEE. This CDR3 contains 16 residues. The CDR3 DNA follows: TGTGCCGGCAGCGTCGGGACAGGGCTTTCGAACACTGAAGCTTTCTTT. The encoded protein is CAGSVGTGLSNTEAFF. Full variable domain (outside the CDR3, taken from reference TRBV9 and TRBJ1-1): DSGVTQTPKHLITATGQRVTLRCSPRSGDLSVYWYQQSLDQGLQFLIQYYNGEERAKGNILERFSAQQFPDLHSELNLSSLELGDSALYFCAGSVGTGLSNTEAFFGQGTRLTVV.